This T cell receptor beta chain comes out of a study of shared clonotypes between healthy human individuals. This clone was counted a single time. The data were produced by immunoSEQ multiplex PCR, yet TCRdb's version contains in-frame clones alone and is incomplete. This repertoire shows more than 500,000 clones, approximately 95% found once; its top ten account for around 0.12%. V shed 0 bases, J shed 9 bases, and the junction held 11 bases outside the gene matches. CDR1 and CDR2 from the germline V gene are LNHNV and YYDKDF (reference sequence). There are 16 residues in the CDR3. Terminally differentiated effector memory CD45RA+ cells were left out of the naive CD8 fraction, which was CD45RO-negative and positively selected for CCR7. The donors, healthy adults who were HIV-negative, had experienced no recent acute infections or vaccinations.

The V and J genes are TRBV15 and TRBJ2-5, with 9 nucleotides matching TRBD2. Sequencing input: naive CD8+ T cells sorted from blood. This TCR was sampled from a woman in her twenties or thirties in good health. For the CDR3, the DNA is TGTGCCACCAGCAGAGATCGGGCTAGCGGGGCTACGGCCCAGTACTTC. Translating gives CATSRDRASGATAQYF.